This TCR beta chain was identified in a study of cytomegalovirus exposure and HLA in healthy donors. This PCR relied on a set of 60 Vbeta primers and 13 Jbeta primers. Method: immunoSEQ multiplex PCR; TCRdb's copy keeps in-frame clones and lacks some. The sample carries around 97,000 clones, around 72% recorded once. Germline V gives CDR1 SGHRS, CDR2 YFSETQ. This CDR3 contains 14 residues. Trimming took 4 bases from V and 2 from J, leaving 12 bases between them. Findings and limits, study-wide: Three chains tied to CMV proved CMV antigen-specific in vitro.

Points on this clone: The antigen is not known.

The V call is TRBV5-1, the J call TRBJ1-2, with D perhaps matching TRBD1 (6 bases). Sequencing was carried out using PBMCs. The clonotype comes from a middle-aged man in good health and CMV-seronegative. CDR3 in amino acids: CASSLETGNYGYTF. The CDR3 DNA is TGCGCCAGCAGCCTAGAGACAGGAAACTATGGCTACACCTTC.